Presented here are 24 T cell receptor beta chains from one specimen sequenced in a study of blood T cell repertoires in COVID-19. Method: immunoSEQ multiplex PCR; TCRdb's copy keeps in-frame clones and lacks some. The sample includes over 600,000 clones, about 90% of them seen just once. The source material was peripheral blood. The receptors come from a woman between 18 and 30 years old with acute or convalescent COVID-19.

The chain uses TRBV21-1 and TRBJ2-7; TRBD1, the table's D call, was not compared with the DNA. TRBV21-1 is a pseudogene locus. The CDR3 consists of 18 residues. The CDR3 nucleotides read TGTGCCAGCAGCAAAGGGGAAAAACAGGGGGAAAATCCCTACGAGCAGTACTTC. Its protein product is CASSKGEKQGENPYEQYF.

The CDR3 reads CASSVGDREDDTQYF. The DNA for the CDR3 is TGTGCCAGCAGCGTAGGGGACAGGGAGGACGATACGCAGTATTTT. V and J are TRBV7-9 and TRBJ2-3, with 9 bases that match TRBD1. CDR3 size: 15 residues. J lost 6 bases, V lost 5 bases, and 9 bases had no gene match. Germline loops: CDR1 SEHNR, CDR2 FQNEAQ (reference sequence).

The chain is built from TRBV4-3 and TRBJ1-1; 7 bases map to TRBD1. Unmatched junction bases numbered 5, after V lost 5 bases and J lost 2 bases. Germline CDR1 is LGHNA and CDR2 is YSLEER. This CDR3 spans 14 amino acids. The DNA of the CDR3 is TGCGCCAGCAGCGACAGGGTATTTAACACTGAAGCTTTCTTT. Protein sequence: CASSDRVFNTEAFF.

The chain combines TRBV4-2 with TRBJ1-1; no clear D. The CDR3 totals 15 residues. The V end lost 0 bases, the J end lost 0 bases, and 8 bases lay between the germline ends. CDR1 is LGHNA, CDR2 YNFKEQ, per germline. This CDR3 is CASSQDQRLNTEAFF. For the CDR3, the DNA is TGTGCCAGCAGCCAAGATCAACGGTTGAACACTGAAGCTTTCTTT.

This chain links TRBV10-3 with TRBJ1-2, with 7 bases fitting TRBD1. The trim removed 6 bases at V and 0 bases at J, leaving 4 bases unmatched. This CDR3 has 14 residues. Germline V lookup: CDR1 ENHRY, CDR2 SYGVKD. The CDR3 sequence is CAISGDSPNYGYTF. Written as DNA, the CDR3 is TGTGCCATCAGCGGGGACAGTCCTAACTATGGCTACACCTTC.

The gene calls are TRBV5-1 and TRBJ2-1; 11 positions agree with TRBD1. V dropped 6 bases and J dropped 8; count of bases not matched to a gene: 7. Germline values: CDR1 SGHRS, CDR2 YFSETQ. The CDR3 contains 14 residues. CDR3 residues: CASIPGQGDYEQFF. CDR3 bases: TGCGCCAGCATACCGGGACAGGGGGATTATGAGCAGTTCTTC.

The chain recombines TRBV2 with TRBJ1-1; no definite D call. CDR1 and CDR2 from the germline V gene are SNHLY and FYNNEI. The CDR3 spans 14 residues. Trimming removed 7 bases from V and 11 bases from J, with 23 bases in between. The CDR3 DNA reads TGTGCCAGCACATTAGGGCGGGAGATTCAAGTCGCTTTCTTT. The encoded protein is CASTLGREIQVAFF.

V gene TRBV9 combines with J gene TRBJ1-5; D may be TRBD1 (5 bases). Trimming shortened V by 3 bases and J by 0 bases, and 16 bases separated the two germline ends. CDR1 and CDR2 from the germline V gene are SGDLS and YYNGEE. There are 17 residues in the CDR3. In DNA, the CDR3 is TGTGCCAGCAGCGCTGGGGGGGGTCGATATAGCAATCAGCCCCAGCATTTT. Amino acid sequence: CASSAGGGRYSNQPQHF.

CDR3 coding DNA: TGTGCCAGCAGTCCGTGGGGGCCCAACAGGGCGGTAGCCTACGAGCAGTACTTC. Translated: CASSPWGPNRAVAYEQYF. The V call is TRBV5-8, the J call TRBJ2-7, with D possibly being TRBD1 (6 bases). Looked up from germline, CDR1 is SGHTS and CDR2 is YDEGEE. This CDR3 is 18 amino acids long. Trimming shortened V by 5 bases and J by 2 bases, and 26 bases separated the two germline ends.

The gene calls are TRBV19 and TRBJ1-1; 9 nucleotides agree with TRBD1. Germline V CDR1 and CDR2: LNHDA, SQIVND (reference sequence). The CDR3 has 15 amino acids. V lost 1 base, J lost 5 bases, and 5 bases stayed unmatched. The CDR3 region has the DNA TGTGCCAGTAGTATAGGGGGACAGGGCCCAACTGAAGCTTTCTTT. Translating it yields CASSIGGQGPTEAFF.

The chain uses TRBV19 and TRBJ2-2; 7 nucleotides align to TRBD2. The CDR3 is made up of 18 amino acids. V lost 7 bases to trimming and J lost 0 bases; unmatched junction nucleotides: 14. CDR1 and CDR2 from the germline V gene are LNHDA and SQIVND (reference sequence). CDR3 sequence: CASTPFWEGQSNTGELFF. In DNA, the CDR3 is TGTGCCAGTACCCCCTTTTGGGAGGGGCAGTCGAACACCGGGGAGCTGTTTTTT.

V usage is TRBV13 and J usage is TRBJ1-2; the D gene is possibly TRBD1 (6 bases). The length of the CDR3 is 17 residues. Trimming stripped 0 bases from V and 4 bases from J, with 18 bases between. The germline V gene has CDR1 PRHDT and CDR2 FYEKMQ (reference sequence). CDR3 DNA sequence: TGTGCCAGCAGCTTAGGCCGAGGGCAGGGGATTGTCTATGGCTACACCTTC. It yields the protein CASSLGRGQGIVYGYTF.

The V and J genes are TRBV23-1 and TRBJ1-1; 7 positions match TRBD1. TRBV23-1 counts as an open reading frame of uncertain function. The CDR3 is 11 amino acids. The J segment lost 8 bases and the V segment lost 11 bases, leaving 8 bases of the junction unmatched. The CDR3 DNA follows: TGCGCCTACCACAGGGGAAGGGAAGCTTTCTTT. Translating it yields CAYHRGREAFF.

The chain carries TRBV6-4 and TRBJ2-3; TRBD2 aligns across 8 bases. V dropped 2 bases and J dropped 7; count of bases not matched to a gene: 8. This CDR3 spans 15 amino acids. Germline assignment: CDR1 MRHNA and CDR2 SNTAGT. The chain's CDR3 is CASSDASGYGNTQYF. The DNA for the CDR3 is TGTGCCAGCAGTGACGCTAGCGGGTATGGAAATACGCAGTATTTT.

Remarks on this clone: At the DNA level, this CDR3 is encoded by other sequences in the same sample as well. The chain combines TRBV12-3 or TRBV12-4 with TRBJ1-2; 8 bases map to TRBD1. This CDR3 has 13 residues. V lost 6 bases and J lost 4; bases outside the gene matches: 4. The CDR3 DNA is TGTGCCAGCAGGCCCGGACAGGGCTATGGCTACACCTTC. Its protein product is CASRPGQGYGYTF.

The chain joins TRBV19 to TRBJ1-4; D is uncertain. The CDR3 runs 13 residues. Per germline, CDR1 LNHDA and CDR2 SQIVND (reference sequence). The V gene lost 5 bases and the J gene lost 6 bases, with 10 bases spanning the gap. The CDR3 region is CASSGRFDEKLFF. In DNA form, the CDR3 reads TGTGCCAGTAGTGGGAGGTTTGATGAAAAACTGTTTTTT.

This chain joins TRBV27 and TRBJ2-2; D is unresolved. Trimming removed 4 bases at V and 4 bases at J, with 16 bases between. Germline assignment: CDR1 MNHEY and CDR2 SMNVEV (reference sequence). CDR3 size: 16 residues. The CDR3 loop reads CASSSYTTKITGELFF. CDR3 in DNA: TGTGCCAGCAGTTCCTACACGACAAAAATCACCGGGGAGCTGTTTTTT.

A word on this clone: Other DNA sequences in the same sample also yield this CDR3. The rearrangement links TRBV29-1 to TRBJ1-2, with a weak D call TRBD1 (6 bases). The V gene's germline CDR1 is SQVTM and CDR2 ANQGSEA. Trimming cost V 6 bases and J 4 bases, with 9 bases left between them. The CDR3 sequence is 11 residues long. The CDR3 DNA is TGCAGCGTCAGGACAGCCTATGGCTACACCTTC. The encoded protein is CSVRTAYGYTF.

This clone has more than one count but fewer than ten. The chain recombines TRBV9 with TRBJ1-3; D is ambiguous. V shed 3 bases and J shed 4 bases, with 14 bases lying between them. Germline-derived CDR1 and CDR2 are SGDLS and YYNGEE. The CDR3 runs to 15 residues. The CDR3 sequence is CASSARSRPGNTIYF. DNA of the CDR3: TGTGCCAGCAGCGCAAGAAGCCGTCCAGGAAACACCATATATTTT.

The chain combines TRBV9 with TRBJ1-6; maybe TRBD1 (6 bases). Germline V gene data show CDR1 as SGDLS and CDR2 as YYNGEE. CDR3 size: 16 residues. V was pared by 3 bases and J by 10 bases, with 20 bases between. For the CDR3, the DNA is TGTGCCAGCAGCGCCCCCAGGGGTAGTTTAGAATCACCCCTCCACTTT. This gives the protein CASSAPRGSLESPLHF.

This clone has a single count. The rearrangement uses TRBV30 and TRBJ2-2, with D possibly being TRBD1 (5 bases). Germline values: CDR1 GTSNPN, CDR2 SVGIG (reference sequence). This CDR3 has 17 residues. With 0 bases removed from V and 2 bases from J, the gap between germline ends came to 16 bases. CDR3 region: CAWSVLRTRINTGELFF. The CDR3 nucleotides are TGTGCCTGGAGTGTACTTAGGACACGGATAAACACCGGGGAGCTGTTTTTT.

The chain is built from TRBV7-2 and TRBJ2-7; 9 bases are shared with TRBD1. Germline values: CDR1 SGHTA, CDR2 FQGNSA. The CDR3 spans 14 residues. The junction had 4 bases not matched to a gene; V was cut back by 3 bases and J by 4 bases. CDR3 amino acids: CASSLGTGTYEQYF. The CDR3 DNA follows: TGTGCCAGCAGCTTGGGGACAGGGACTTACGAGCAGTACTTC.

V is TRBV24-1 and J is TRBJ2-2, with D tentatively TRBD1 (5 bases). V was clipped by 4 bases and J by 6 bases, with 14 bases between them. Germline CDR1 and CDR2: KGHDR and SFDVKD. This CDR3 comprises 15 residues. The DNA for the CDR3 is TGTGCCACCAGTGACCGGAAGACAGTGGCCGGGGAGCTGTTTTTT. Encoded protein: CATSDRKTVAGELFF.

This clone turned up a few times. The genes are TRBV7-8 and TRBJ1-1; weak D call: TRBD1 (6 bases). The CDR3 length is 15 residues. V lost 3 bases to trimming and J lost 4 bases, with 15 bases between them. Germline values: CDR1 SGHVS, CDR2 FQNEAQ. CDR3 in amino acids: CASSFLRGEGTEAFF. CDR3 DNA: TGTGCCAGCAGCTTTCTCAGGGGCGAAGGCACTGAAGCTTTCTTT.